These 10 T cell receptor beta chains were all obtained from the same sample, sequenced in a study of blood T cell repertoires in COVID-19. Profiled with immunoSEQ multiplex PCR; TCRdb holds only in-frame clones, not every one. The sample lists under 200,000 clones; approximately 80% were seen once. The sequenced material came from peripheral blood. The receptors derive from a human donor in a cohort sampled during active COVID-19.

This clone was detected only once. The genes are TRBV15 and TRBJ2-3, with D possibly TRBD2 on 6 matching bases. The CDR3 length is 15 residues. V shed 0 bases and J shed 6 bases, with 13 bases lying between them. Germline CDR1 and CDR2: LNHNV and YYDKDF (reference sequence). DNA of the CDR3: TGTGCCACCAGCAGAGATTACGGGAGTGGCGATACGCAGTATTTT. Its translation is CATSRDYGSGDTQYF.

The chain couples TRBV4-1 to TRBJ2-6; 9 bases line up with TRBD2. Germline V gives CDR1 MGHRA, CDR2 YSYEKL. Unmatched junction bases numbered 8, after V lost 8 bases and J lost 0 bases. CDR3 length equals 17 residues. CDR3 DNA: TGCGCCAGCGAACATAGCGGGGGTCTCTCTGGGGCCAACGTCCTGACTTTC. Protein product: CASEHSGGLSGANVLTF.

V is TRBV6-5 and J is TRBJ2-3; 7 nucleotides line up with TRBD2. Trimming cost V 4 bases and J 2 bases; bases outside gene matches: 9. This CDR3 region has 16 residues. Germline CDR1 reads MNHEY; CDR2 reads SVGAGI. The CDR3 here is CASSSLGLAVTDTQYF. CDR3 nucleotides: TGTGCCAGCAGTTCGTTAGGGCTAGCGGTCACAGATACGCAGTATTTT.

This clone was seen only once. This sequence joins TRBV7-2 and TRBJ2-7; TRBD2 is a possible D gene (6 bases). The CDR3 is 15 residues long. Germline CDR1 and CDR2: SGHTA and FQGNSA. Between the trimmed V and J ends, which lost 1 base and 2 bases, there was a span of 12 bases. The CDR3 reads CASSLGAGTAYEQYF. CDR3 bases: TGTGCCAGCAGCTTAGGGGCGGGAACTGCCTACGAGCAGTACTTC.

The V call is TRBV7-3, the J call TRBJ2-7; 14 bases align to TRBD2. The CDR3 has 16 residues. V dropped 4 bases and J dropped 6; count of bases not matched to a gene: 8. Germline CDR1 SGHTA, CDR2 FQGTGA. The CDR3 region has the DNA TGTGCCAGCAGCTCGGGGACTAGCGGGAGTAAGGGCGAGCAGTACTTC. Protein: CASSSGTSGSKGEQYF.

CDR3 amino acids: CASSVLSGTTYNEQFF. The CDR3 coding sequence is TGTGCCAGCAGCGTCTTATCCGGGACTACATACAATGAGCAGTTCTTC. V usage is TRBV9 and J usage is TRBJ2-1; 7 bases match TRBD2. CDR3 length: 16 residues. V lost 2 bases to trimming and J lost 4 bases; unmatched junction nucleotides: 9. Germline V gene data show CDR1 as SGDLS and CDR2 as YYNGEE. The full variable domain, rest sourced from reference TRBV9 and TRBJ2-1, is DSGVTQTPKHLITATGQRVTLRCSPRSGDLSVYWYQQSLDQGLQFLIQYYNGEERAKGNILERFSAQQFPDLHSELNLSSLELGDSALYFCASSVLSGTTYNEQFFGPGTRLTVL.

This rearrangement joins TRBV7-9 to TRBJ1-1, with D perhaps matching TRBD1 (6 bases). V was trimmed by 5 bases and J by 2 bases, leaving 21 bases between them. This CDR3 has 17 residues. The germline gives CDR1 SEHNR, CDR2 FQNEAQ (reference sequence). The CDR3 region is CASSTRLETGLNTEAFF. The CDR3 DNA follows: TGTGCCAGCAGCACGCGACTCGAGACAGGCCTAAACACTGAAGCTTTCTTT.

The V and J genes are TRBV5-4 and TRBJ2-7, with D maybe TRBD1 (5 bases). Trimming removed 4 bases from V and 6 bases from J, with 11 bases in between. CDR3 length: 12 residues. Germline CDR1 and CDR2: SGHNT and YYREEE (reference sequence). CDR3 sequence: CASSPDQGEQYF. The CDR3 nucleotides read TGTGCCAGCAGCCCGGACCAGGGCGAGCAGTACTTC.

The CDR3 sequence is CASSYPPGGHTGELFF. CDR3 DNA: TGTGCCAGCAGTTACCCACCGGGGGGCCACACCGGGGAGCTGTTTTTT. The chain couples TRBV6-2 or TRBV6-3 to TRBJ2-2, with TRBD2 as a possible D gene (7 bases). From germline, CDR1 is MNHEY and CDR2 SVGEGT. This CDR3 region has 16 residues. The V gene lost 2 bases and the J gene lost 3 bases, with 13 bases spanning the gap.

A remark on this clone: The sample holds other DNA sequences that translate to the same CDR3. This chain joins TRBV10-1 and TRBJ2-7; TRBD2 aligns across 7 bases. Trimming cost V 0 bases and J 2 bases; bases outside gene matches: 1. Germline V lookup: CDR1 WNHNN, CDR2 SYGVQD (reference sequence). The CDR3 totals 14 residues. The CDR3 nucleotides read TGCGCCAGCAGTGAGTCAGGGAGGGCCTACGAGCAGTACTTC. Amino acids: CASSESGRAYEQYF.